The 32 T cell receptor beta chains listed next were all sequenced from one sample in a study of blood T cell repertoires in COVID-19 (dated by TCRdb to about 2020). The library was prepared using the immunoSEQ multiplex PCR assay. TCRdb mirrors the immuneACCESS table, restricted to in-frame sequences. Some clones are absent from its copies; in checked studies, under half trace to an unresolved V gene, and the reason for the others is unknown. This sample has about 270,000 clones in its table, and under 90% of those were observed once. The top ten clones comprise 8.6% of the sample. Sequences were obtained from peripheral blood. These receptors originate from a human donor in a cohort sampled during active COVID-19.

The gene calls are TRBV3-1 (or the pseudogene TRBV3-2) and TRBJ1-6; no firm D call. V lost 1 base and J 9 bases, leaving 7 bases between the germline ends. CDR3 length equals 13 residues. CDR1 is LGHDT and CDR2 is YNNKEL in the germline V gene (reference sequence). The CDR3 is CASSQALGSPLHF. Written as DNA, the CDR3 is TGTGCCAGCAGCCAAGCCCTCGGTTCACCCCTCCACTTT.

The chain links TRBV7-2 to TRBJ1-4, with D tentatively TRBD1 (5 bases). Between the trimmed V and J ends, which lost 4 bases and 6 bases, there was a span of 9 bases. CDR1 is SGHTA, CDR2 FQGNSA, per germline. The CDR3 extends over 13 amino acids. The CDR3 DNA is TGTGCCAGCAGCTCCAGGGTGGATGAAAAACTGTTTTTT. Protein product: CASSSRVDEKLFF.

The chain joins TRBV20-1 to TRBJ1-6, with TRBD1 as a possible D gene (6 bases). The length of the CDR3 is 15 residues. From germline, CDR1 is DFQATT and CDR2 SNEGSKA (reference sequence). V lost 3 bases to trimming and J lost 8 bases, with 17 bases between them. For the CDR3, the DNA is TGCAGTGCTAGTATGGGGGCAGGGTCGGATTCACCCCTCCACTTT. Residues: CSASMGAGSDSPLHF.

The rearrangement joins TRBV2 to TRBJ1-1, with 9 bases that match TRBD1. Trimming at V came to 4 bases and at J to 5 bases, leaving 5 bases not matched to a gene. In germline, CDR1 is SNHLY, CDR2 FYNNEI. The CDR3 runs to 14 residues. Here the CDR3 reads CASSGDRVRTEAFF. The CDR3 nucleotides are TGTGCCAGCAGTGGGGACAGGGTGAGGACTGAAGCTTTCTTT.

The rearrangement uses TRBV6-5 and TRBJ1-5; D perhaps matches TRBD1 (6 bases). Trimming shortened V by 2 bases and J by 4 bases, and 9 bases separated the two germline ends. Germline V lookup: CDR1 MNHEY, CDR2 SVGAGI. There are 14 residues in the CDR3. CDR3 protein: CASSYDRTNQPQHF. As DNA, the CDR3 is TGTGCCAGCAGTTACGACAGGACAAATCAGCCCCAGCATTTT.

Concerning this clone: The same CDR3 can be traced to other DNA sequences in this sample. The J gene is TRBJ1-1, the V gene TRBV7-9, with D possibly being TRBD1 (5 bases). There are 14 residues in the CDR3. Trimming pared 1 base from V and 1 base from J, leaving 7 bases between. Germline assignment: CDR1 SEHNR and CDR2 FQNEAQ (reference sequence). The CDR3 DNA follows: TGTGCCAGCAGCTTAGGTCAGGGGAACACTGAAGCTTTCTTT. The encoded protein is CASSLGQGNTEAFF.

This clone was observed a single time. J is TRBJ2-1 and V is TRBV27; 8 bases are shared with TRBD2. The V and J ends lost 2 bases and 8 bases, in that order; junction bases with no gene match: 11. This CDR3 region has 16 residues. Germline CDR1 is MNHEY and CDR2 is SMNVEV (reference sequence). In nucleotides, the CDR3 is TGTGCCAGCAGTTTACGATCCACGGGGGGGTTCGATGAGCAGTTCTTC. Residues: CASSLRSTGGFDEQFF.

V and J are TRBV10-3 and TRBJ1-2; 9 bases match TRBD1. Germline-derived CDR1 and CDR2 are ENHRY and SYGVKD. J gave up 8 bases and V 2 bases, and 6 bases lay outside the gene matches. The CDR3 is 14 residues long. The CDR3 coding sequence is TGTGCCATCAGTGAGGGACAGGGGAAGTTGGGCTACACCTTC. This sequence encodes CAISEGQGKLGYTF.

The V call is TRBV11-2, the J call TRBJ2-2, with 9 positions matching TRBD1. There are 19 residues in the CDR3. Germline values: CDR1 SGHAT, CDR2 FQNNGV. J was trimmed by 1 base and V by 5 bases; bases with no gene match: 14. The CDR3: CASSPRPTSGQGNTGELFF. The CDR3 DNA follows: TGTGCCAGCAGCCCGCGCCCCACTTCGGGACAGGGGAACACCGGGGAGCTGTTTTTT.

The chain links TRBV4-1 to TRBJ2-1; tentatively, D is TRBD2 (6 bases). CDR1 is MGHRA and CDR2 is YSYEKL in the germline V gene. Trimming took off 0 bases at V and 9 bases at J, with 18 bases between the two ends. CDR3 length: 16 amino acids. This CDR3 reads CASSQDPGAQWAEQFF. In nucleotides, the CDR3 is TGCGCCAGCAGCCAAGATCCGGGAGCGCAATGGGCTGAGCAGTTCTTC.

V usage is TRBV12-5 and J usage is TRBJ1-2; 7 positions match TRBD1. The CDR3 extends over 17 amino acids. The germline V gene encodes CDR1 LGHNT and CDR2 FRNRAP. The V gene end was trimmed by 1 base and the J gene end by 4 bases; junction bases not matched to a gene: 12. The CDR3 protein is CASGLALMKGAAYGYTF. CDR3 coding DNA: TGTGCTAGTGGTTTGGCCCTAATGAAGGGGGCCGCCTATGGCTACACCTTC.

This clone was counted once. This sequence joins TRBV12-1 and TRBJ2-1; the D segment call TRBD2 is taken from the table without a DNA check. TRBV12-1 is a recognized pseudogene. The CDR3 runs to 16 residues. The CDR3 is CASMTRAGRGNNEQFF. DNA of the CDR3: TGTGCCAGCATGACTAGAGCGGGGAGGGGGAACAATGAGCAGTTCTTC.

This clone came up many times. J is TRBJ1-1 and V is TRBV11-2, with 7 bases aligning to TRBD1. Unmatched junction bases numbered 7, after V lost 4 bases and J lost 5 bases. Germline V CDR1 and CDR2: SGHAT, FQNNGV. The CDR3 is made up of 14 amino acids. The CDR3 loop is CASSYWDRGTEAFF. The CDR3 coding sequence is TGTGCCAGCAGCTACTGGGACAGAGGGACTGAAGCTTTCTTT.

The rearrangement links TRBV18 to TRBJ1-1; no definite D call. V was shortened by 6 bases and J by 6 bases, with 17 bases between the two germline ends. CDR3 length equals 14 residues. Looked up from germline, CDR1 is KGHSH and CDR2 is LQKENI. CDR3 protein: CASSSVREPPEAFF. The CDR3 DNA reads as TGTGCCAGCTCCTCTGTGAGGGAGCCCCCTGAAGCTTTCTTT.

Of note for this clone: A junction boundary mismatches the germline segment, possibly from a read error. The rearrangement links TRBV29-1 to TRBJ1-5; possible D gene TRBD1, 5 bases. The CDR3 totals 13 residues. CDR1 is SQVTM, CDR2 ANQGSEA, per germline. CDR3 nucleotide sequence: TGCAGCGTTGAAGATCTTCAAGGTGGGGGAGGAATTTTT. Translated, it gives CSVEDLQGGGGIF.

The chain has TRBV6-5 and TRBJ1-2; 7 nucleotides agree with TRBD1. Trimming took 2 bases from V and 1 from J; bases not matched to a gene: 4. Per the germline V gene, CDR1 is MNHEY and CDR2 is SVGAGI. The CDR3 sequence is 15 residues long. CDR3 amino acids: CASSYLGTDNYGYTF. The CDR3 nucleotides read TGTGCCAGCAGTTACCTCGGGACAGATAACTATGGCTACACCTTC.

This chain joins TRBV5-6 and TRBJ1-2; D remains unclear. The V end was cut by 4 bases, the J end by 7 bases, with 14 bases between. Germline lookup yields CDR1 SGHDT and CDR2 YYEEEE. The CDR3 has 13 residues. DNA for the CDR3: TGTGCCAGCAGCCCGCCAGGTTTAGTTGGCTACACCTTC. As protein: CASSPPGLVGYTF.

The CDR3 here is CASSIDGYSQDTQYF. The CDR3 nucleotides read TGTGCCAGTAGTATTGACGGGTACTCCCAAGATACGCAGTATTTT. The chain combines TRBV19 with TRBJ2-3, with unresolved D. The CDR3 has 15 residues. Trimming stripped 3 bases from V and 5 bases from J, with 15 bases between. Per germline, CDR1 LNHDA and CDR2 SQIVND (reference sequence). The full variable domain, with the rest looked up from reference TRBV19 and TRBJ2-3, is DGGITQSPKYLFRKEGQNVTLSCEQNLNHDAMYWYRQDPGQGLRLIYYSQIVNDFQKGDIAEGYSVSREKKESFPLTVTSAQKNPTAFYLCASSIDGYSQDTQYFGPGTRLTVL.

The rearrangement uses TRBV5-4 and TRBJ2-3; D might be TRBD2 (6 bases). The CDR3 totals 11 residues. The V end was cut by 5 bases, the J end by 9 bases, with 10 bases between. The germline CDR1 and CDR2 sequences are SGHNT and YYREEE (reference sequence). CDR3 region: CASSLRDTQYF. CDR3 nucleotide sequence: TGTGCCAGCAGTCTGCGGGACACGCAGTATTTT.

The DNA for the CDR3 is TGTGCCAGTAGTATAATTGGTCTAGCGGGAGGGGATGGAAAGTACTTC. Protein: CASSIIGLAGGDGKYF. The chain employs TRBV19 and TRBJ2-4, with 12 nucleotides matching TRBD2. After removal of 2 bases from V and 14 bases from J, the junction contained 13 bases not matched to a gene. The CDR3 runs to 16 residues. Germline-derived CDR1 and CDR2 are LNHDA and SQIVND (reference sequence).

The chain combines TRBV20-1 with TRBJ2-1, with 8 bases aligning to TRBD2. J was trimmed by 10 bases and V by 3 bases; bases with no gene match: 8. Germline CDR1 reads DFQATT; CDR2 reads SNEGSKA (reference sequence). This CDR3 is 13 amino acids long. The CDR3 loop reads CSASRGLGNEQFF. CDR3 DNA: TGCAGTGCTAGTAGGGGACTAGGAAACGAGCAGTTCTTC.

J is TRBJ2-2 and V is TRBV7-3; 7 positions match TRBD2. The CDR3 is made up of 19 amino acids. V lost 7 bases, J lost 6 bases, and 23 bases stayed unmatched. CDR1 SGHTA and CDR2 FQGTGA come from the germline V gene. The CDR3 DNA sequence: TGTGCCAGCACGAACCCAGCGGGGCAGAGCAGGGAGGGCTCCGGGGAGCTGTTTTTT. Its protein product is CASTNPAGQSREGSGELFF.

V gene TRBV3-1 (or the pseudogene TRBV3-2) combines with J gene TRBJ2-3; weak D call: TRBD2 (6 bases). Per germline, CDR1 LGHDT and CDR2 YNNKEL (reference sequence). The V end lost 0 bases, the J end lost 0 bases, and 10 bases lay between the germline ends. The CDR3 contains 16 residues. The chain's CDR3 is CASSQDTGASTDTQYF. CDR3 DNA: TGTGCCAGCAGCCAAGATACGGGAGCCAGCACAGATACGCAGTATTTT.

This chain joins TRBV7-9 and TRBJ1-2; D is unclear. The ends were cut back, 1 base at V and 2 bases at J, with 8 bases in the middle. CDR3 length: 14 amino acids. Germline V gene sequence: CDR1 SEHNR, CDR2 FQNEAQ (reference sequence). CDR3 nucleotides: TGTGCCAGCAGCTTAGAGCTGATCAACTATGGCTACACCTTC. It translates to CASSLELINYGYTF.

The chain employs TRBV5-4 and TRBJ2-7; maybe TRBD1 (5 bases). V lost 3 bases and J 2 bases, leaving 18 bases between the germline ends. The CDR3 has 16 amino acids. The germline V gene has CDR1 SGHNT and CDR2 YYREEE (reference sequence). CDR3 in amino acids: CASSSPRDSLTYEQYF. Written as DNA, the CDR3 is TGTGCCAGCAGCTCCCCCCGAGACAGCCTGACCTACGAGCAGTACTTC.

Written as DNA, the CDR3 is TGCGCCAGCAGCCAAGATCGGCTAGCGGGGCTGTGGGAGACCCAGTACTTC. Translation gives CASSQDRLAGLWETQYF. The chain recombines TRBV4-3 with TRBJ2-5, with 9 bases that match TRBD2. Trimming took 0 bases from V and 5 from J; bases not matched to a gene: 10. The CDR3 is 17 amino acids. Germline CDR1 LGHNA, CDR2 YSLEER.

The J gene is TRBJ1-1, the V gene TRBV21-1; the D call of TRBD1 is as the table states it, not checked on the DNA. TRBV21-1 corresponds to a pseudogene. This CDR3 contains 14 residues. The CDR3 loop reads CASSEGQMNTEAFF. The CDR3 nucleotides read TGTGCCAGCAGCGAGGGACAAATGAACACTGAAGCTTTCTTT.

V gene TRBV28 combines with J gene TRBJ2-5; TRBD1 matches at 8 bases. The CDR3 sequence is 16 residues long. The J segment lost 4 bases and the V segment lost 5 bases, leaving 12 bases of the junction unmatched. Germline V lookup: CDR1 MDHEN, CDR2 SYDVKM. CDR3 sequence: CASSPPRQGFSETQYF. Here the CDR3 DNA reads TGTGCCAGCAGTCCCCCGAGACAGGGGTTCTCAGAGACCCAGTACTTC.

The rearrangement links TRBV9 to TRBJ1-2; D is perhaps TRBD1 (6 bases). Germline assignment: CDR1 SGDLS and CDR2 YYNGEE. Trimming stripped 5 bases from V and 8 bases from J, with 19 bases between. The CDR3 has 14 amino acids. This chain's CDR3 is CASSTSAGAEGYTF. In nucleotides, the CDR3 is TGTGCCAGCAGTACCTCTGCAGGGGCGGAGGGCTACACCTTC.

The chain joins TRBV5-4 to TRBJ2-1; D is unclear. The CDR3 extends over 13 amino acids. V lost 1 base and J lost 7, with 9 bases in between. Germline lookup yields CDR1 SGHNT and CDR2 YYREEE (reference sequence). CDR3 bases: TGTGCCAGCAGCTTGAAAGCTATGAATGAGCAGTTCTTC. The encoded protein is CASSLKAMNEQFF. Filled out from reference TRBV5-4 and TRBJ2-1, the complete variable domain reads ETGVTQSPTHLIKTRGQQVTLRCSSQSGHNTVSWYQQALGQGPQFIFQYYREEENGRGNFPPRFSGLQFPNYSSELNVNALELDDSALYLCASSLKAMNEQFFGPGTRLTVL.

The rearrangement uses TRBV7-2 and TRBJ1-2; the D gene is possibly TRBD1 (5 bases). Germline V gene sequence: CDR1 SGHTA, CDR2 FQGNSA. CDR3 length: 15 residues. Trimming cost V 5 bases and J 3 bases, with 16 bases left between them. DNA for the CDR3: TGTGCCAGCAGCCAGGTCGGGGGAACCTACTATGGCTACACCTTC. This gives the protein CASSQVGGTYYGYTF.

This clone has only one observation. CDR3 protein: CASSQQGYSNQPQHF. In DNA, the CDR3 is TGTGCCAGCAGTCAACAGGGGTATAGCAATCAGCCCCAGCATTTT. This rearrangement joins TRBV3-1 (or the pseudogene TRBV3-2) to TRBJ1-5; 7 bases line up with TRBD1. This CDR3 contains 15 residues. The junction had 5 bases not matched to a gene; V was cut back by 6 bases and J by 0 bases. Per the germline V gene, CDR1 is LGHDT and CDR2 is YNNKEL (reference sequence).